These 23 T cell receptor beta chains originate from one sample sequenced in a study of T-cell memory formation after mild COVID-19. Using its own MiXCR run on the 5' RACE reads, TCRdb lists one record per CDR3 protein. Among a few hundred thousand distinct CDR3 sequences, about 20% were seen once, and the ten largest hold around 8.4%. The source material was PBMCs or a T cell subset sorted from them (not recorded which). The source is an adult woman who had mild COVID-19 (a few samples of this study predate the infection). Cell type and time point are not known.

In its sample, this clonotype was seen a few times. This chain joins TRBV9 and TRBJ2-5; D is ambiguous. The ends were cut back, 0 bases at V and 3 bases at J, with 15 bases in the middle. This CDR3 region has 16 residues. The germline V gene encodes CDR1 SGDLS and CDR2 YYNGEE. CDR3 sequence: CASSVAGEPREETQYF. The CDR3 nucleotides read TGTGCCAGCAGCGTAGCCGGAGAACCACGGGAAGAGACCCAGTACTTC.

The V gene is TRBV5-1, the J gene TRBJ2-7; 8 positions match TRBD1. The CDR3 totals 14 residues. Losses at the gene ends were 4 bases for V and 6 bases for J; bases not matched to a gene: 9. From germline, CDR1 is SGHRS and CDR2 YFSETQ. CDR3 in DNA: TGCGCCAGCAGCGGCGGGACAGGAAGGAGCGAGCAGTACTTC. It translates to CASSGGTGRSEQYF. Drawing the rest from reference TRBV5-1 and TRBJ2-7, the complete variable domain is KAGVTQTPRYLIKTRGQQVTLSCSPISGHRSVSWYQQTPGQGLQFLFEYFSETQRNKGNFPGRFSGRQFSNSRSEMNVSTLELGDSALYLCASSGGTGRSEQYFGPGTRLTVT.

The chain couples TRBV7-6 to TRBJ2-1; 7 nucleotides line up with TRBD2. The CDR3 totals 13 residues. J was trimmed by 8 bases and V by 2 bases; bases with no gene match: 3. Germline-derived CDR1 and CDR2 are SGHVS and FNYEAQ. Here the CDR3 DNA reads TGTGCCAGCAGCTTAAAGGGAGGGGATGAGCAGTTCTTC. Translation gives CASSLKGGDEQFF. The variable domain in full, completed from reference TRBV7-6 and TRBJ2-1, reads GAGVSQSPRYKVTKRGQDVALRCDPISGHVSLYWYRQALGQGPEFLTYFNYEAQQDKSGLPNDRFSAERPEGSISTLTIQRTEQRDSAMYRCASSLKGGDEQFFGPGTRLTVL.

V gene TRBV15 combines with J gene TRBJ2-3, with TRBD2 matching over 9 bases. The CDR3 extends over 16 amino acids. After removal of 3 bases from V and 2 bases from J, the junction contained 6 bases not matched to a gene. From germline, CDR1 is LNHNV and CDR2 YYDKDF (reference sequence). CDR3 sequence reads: CATSSPRTSVTDTQYF. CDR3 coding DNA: TGTGCCACCAGCAGCCCTCGGACTAGCGTCACAGATACGCAGTATTTT.

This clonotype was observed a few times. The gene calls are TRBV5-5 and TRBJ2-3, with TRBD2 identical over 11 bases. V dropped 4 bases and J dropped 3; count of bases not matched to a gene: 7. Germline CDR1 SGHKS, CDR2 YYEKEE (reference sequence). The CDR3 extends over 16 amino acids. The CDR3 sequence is CASSAIAGGVTDTQYF. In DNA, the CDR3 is TGTGCCAGCAGCGCAATAGCGGGAGGGGTAACAGATACGCAGTATTTT.

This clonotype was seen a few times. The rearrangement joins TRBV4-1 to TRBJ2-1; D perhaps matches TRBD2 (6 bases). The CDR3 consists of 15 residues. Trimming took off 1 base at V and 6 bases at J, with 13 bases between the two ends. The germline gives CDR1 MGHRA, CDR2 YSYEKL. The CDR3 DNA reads TGCGCCAGCAGCCAAGGTCGGGGGACGGGCAATGAGCAGTTCTTC. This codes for CASSQGRGTGNEQFF.

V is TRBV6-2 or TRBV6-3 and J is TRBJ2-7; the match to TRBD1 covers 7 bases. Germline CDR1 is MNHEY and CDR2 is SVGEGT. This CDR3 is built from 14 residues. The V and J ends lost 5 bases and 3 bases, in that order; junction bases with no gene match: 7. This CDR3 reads CASSGPGQYYEQYF. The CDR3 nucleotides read TGTGCCAGCAGTGGACCGGGACAGTACTACGAGCAGTACTTC.

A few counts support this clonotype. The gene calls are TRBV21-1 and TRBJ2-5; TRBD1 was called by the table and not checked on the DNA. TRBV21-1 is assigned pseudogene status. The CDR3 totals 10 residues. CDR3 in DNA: TGTGCCAGCAGCAGTTCGACAGGGCCCTTC. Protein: CASSSSTGPF.

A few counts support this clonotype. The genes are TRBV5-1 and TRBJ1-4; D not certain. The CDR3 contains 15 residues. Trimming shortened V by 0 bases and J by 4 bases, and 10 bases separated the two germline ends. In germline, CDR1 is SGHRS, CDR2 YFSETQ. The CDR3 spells CASSLVRGFNEKLFF. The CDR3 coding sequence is TGCGCCAGCAGCTTGGTGCGGGGTTTTAATGAAAAACTGTTTTTT.

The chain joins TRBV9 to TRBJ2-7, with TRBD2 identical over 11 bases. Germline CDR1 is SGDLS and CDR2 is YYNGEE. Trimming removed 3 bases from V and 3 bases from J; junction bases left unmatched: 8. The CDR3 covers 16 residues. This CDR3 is CASSGLSTSGIYEQYF. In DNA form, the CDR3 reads TGTGCCAGCAGCGGACTTTCGACTAGCGGGATCTACGAGCAGTACTTC.

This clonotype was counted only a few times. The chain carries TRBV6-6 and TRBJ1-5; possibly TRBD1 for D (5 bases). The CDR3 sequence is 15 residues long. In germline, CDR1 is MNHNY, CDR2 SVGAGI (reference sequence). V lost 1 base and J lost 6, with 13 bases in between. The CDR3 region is CASSYFPGGGQPQHF. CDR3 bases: TGTGCCAGCAGTTACTTCCCCGGGGGTGGTCAGCCCCAGCATTTT.

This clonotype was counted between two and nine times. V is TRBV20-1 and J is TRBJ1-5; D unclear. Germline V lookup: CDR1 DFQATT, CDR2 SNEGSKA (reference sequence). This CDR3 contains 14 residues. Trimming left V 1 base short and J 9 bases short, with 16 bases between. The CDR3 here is CSARGQDPILPQHF. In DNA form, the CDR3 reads TGCAGTGCTAGAGGGCAGGACCCAATATTGCCCCAGCATTTT.

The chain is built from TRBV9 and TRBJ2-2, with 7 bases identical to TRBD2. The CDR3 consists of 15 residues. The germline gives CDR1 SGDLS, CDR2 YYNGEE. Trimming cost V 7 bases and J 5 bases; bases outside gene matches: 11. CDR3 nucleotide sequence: TGTGCCAGCCGCCCACGCGGGGAGGGGACCGGGGAGCTGTTTTTT. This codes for CASRPRGEGTGELFF.

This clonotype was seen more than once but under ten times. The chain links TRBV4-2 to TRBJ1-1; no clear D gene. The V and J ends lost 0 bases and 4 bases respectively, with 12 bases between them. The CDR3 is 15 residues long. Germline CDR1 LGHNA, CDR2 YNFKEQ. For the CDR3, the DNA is TGTGCCAGCAGCCAAGACACCTATCGGGGCACTGAAGCTTTCTTT. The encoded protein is CASSQDTYRGTEAFF.

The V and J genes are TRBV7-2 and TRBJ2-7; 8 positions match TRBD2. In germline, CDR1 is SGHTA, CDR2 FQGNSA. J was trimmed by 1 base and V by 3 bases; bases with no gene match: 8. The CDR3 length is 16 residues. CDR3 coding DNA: TGTGCCAGCAGCTTGGGTCCGACTAGCGTATCCTACGAGCAGTACTTC. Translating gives CASSLGPTSVSYEQYF.

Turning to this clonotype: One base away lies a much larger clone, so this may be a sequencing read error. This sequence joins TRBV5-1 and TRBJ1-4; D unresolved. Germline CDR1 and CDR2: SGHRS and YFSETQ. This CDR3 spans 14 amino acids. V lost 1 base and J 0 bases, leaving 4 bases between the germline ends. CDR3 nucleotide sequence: TGCGCCAGCAGCTTGACCTCAACTAATGAAAAACTGTTTTTT. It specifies CASSLTSTNEKLFF.

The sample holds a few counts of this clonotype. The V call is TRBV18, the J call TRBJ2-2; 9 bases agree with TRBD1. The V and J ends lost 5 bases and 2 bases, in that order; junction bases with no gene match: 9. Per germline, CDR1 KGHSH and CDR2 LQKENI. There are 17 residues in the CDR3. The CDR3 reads CASSEDGTGRNTGELFF. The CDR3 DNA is TGTGCCAGCTCAGAAGACGGGACAGGGAGAAACACCGGGGAGCTGTTTTTT.

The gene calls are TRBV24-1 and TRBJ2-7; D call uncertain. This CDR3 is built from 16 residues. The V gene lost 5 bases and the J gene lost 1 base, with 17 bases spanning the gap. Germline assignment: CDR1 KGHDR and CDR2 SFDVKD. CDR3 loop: CATSVDLGLGSYEQYF. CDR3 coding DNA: TGTGCCACCAGTGTCGACCTCGGCCTCGGGTCCTACGAGCAGTACTTC.

The CDR3 loop is CASSFEGQGYTF. The DNA for the CDR3 is TGTGCCAGCAGCTTTGAGGGACAGGGCTACACCTTC. The chain carries TRBV7-2 and TRBJ1-2; TRBD1 matches at 7 bases. CDR3 length equals 12 residues. Germline V gene lookup returns CDR1 SGHTA and CDR2 FQGNSA. The ends lost 3 bases at V and 8 bases at J; junction bases unmatched: 3. Complete variable domain (other parts from reference TRBV7-2 and TRBJ1-2): GAGVSQSPSNKVTEKGKDVELRCDPISGHTALYWYRQSLGQGLEFLIYFQGNSAPDKSGLPSDRFSAERTGGSVSTLTIQRTQQEDSAVYLCASSFEGQGYTFGSGTRLTVV.

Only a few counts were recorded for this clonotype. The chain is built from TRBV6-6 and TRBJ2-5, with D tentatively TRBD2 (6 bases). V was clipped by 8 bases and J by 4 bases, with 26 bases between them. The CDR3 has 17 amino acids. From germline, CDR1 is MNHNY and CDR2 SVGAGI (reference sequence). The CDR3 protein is CASLLLGRAGPGETQYF. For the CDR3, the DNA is TGTGCCAGCTTGCTATTGGGTCGGGCGGGACCGGGAGAGACCCAGTACTTC.

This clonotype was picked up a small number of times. In nucleotides, the CDR3 is TGTGCCAGCAGCTTGGGCTTACTAGCGGGAGGGCCTCGCGCAGATACGCAGTATTTT. This codes for CASSLGLLAGGPRADTQYF. V is TRBV7-9 and J is TRBJ2-3; 13 bases agree with TRBD2. The CDR3 consists of 19 residues. Trimming cost V 3 bases and J 4 bases; bases outside gene matches: 13. Looked up from germline, CDR1 is SEHNR and CDR2 is FQNEAQ (reference sequence).

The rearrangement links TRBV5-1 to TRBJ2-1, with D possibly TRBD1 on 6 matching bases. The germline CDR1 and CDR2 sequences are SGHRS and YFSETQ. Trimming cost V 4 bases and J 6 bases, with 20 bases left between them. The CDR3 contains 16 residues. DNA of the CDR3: TGCGCCAGCAGCCAGGACAGTACCGCTCTTCGCAATGAGCAGTTCTTC. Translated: CASSQDSTALRNEQFF.

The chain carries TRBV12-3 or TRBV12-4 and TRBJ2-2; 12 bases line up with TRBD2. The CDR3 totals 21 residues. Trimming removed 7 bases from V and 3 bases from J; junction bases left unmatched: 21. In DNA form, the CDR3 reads TGTGCCAGCACCTCTTCGGGGGACAGGTGGACTAGCGGGGCTTACACCGGGGAGCTGTTTTTT. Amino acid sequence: CASTSSGDRWTSGAYTGELFF.